Reported below is one T cell receptor (beta chain). These data are taken from a study of blood T cell repertoires in COVID-19. Measured with immunoSEQ multiplex PCR; TCRdb has only the in-frame clones, and not every one. The sample includes 200,000 to 250,000 clones, 75% to 85% seen only once; the top ten take approximately 10%. The CDR3 loop spans 13 amino acids. V dropped 4 bases and J dropped 8 bases, with 12 bases sitting between them. The V gene's germline CDR1 is MNHEY and CDR2 SVGEGT. The origin of this receptor is a man in his fifties with active or convalescent COVID-19. The chain links TRBV6-2 or TRBV6-3 to TRBJ2-1; a weak D match, TRBD2 (5 bases). Sequencing input: peripheral blood. The CDR3 loop is CASSLLGGHEQFF. The CDR3 DNA sequence: TGTGCCAGCAGTTTACTCGGCGGGCATGAGCAGTTCTTC.